This entry concerns a single T cell receptor beta chain. The antigen is undetermined. For the second PCR, which ran for 7 to 11 cycles, a sample-barcoded 5' primer and a J-beta primer mix were used. MiXCR, applied by TCRdb to the 5' RACE reads, yields one record per CDR3 protein. The data show about 810,000 distinct CDR3 sequences, with about 37% seen just once and 10% to 15% held by the top ten. This CDR3 has 10 amino acids. Germline loops: CDR1 DFQATT, CDR2 SNEGSKA (reference sequence). V lost 5 bases to trimming and J lost 8 bases, with 7 bases between them. This record comes from a study of blood T cells in healthy people across ages. Regarding the study as a whole: Any changes in expanded clonotypes were possibly confounded, as donor CMV status remained unknown. Higher diversity and more naive CD4+ cells were features of long-lived donors, compared to aged donors.

Every donor contributed 7.5 to 10 milliliters of peripheral blood by blood draw. The source is a man between 18 and 29 years old in good health. The rearrangement joins TRBV20-1 to TRBJ2-1; D is unclear. Sequenced: blood. CDR3 region: CSASQDEQFF. Written as DNA, the CDR3 is TGCAGTGCTTCACAAGATGAGCAGTTCTTC.